This TCR beta chain stems from a study of Ad26.COV2.S vaccination and SARS-CoV-2 variants. Treatment reported: around 19 received Ad26.COV2.S at low or high dose, single or two shots; several received placebo; per-sample allocation not given. Specimen acquisition occurred on day 63 following the initial vaccine or placebo injection. Germline-derived CDR1 and CDR2 are MGHRA and YSYEKL. V gave up 3 bases and J gave up 5 bases, with 14 bases separating them. The CDR3 has 15 amino acids. TCRdb keeps only in-frame clones here, not all; method: immunoSEQ multiplex PCR. Of approximately 360,000 clones in the sample, around four fifths were seen once. Study-wide findings and caveats: Analytic work on TCR breadth and depth might have understated the full extent of total T cell responses.

Details on this clone: What it binds is unknown.

The rearrangement joins TRBV4-1 to TRBJ2-1, with unresolved D. The material was peripheral blood, obtained in a trial of Ad26.COV2.S vaccine versus placebo. The sequence was obtained from a person aged 18-60 years who received the Ad26.COV2.S COVID-19 vaccine or a placebo. The CDR3, as DNA: TGCGCCAGCAGCCAGTTGGAATCCAGTCACAATGAGCAGTTCTTC. This translates into CASSQLESSHNEQFF.